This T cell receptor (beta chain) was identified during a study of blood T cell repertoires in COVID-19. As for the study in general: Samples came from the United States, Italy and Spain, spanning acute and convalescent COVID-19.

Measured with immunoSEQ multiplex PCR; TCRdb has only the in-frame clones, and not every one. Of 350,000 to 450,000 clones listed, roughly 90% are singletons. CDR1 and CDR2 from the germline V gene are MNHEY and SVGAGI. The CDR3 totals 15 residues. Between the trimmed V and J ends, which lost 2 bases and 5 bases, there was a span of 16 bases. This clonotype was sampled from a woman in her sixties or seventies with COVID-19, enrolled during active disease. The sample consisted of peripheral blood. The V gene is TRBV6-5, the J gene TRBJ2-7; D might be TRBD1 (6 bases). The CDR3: CASSYATTGLDEQYF. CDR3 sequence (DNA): TGTGCCAGCAGTTACGCTACGACAGGTTTGGACGAGCAGTACTTC.